These T cell receptor beta chains were read from a single sample in a study of metastatic and nonmetastatic thyroid tumors. TCRdb reanalyzed the PCR reads via MiXCR. The sample yields about 34,000 clones, 35% to 45% seen once. Sequencing was performed on tumor tissue. The origin of the receptors is a female donor with papillary thyroid cancer or a benign thyroid nodule (not recorded which). Some clones in this sample may be carry-over from other donors' samples. Both conserved end residues are part of each CDR3. A D gene is named only where the DNA matches it firmly. For some rows the clone size is stated as once, few or many, or as a class when expanded; others skip it.

clone size,D gene,V gene,J gene,CDR3 protein,CDR3 DNA
.,.,TRBV20-1,TRBJ1-2,CSPANYGYTF,TGCAGCCCGGCTAACTATGGCTACACCTTC
few,.,TRBV16,TRBJ1-2,CASSQAGVGYTF,TGTGCCAGCAGCCAAGCAGGGGTTGGCTACACCTTC
few,.,TRBV2,TRBJ2-5,CASSGETQYF,TGTGCCAGCAGTGGAGAGACCCAGTACTTC
.,TRBD1,TRBV11-2,TRBJ2-1,CASSFQGADEQFF,TGTGCCAGCAGCTTCCAGGGGGCAGATGAGCAGTTCTTC
.,.,TRBV2,TRBJ2-7,CASSEQGPRGEQYF,TGTGCCAGCAGTGAACAGGGGCCGCGGGGCGAGCAGTACTTC
.,.,TRBV11-1,TRBJ2-3,CASSLGVGHRTDTQYF,TGTGCCAGCAGCTTAGGTGTGGGACACCGCACAGATACGCAGTATTTT
.,.,TRBV11-1,TRBJ2-5,CASSRDTYQETQYF,TGTGCCAGCAGCCGGGACACCTACCAAGAGACCCAGTACTTC
.,TRBD2,TRBV19,TRBJ2-1,CATGGRGYNEQFF,TGTGCCACCGGCGGGAGAGGGTACAATGAGCAGTTCTTC
.,.,TRBV19,TRBJ1-2,CASTDRLNYGYTF,TGTGCCAGTACCGACCGTTTAAACTATGGCTACACCTTC
few,TRBD2,TRBV6-1,TRBJ2-7,CASSPREGPYEQYF,TGTGCCAGCAGTCCCCGGGAGGGCCCCTACGAGCAGTACTTC
few,.,TRBV7-9,TRBJ1-2,CASSSQAYGYTF,TGTGCCAGCAGCTCACAGGCGTATGGCTACACCTTC
.,.,TRBV19,TRBJ2-2,CASSRADANTGELFF,TGTGCCAGTAGTAGAGCAGACGCGAACACCGGGGAGCTGTTTTTT
once,TRBD1,TRBV5-1,TRBJ2-2,CASSLVDRGYTGELFF,TGCGCCAGCAGCTTGGTGGACAGGGGTTACACCGGGGAGCTGTTTTTT
.,TRBD1,TRBV2,TRBJ1-1,CASNRGPTGDAFF,TGTGCCAGCAACCGAGGGCCTACAGGGGACGCTTTCTTT
few,.,TRBV6-1,TRBJ2-7,CASSEGSSGRSYEQYF,TGTGCCAGCAGTGAAGGGTCCAGCGGTCGCTCCTACGAGCAGTACTTC
.,.,TRBV5-1,TRBJ1-2,CASSSGQPYGYTF,TGCGCCAGCAGCTCCGGACAGCCTTATGGCTACACCTTC
.,.,TRBV7-6,TRBJ2-7,CASSLARGDYEQYF,TGTGCCAGCAGCTTAGCCCGGGGAGACTACGAGCAGTACTTC
few,.,TRBV11-2,TRBJ2-5,CASSIGGSQETQYF,TGTGCCAGCAGTATTGGGGGGTCCCAAGAGACCCAGTACTTC
many,TRBD2,TRBV20-1,TRBJ2-5,CSARDSSSGDQAETQYF,TGCAGTGCTAGAGATAGTAGTAGCGGGGATCAGGCAGAGACCCAGTACTTC
.,.,TRBV19,TRBJ2-2,CASSIDYGGYTGELFF,TGTGCCAGTAGTATAGATTACGGGGGATACACCGGGGAGCTGTTTTTT
.,.,TRBV20-1,TRBJ2-2,CSANPTGADTGELFF,TGCAGTGCTAACCCGACGGGGGCGGACACCGGGGAGCTGTTTTTT